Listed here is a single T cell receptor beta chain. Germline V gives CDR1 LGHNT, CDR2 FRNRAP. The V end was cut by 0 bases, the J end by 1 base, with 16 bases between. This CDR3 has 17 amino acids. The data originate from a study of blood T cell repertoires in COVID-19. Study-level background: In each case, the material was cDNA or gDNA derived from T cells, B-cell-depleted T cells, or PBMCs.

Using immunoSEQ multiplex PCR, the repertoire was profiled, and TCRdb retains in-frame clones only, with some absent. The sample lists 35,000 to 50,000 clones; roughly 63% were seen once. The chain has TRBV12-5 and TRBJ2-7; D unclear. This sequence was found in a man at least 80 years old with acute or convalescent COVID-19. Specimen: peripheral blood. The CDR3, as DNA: TGTGCTAGTGGTTTGGTAAGCATTGACCCCAGGTCCTACGAGCAGTACTTC. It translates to CASGLVSIDPRSYEQYF.